The 11 T cell receptor beta chains presented below share a single source sample, sequenced in a study of technical replicates of blood from a handful of donors. TCRdb's copy holds only in-frame clones and misses some; the assay was immunoSEQ multiplex PCR. The sample has roughly 69,000 clones; more than 75% are singletons. The specimen sequenced was PBMCs. The source of these receptors is a human donor in good health. Some clones in this sample may be carry-over from other donors' samples.

The V and J genes are TRBV4-3 and TRBJ2-6, with 9 bases lining up with TRBD2. The CDR3 runs to 18 residues. V gave up 2 bases and J gave up 0 bases; unmatched junction bases: 5. Germline CDR1 is LGHNA and CDR2 is YSLEER. As DNA, the CDR3 is TGCGCCAGCAGCCAACTACTAGCGGGTTACTCTGGGGCCAACGTCCTGACTTTC. Translating it yields CASSQLLAGYSGANVLTF.

The chain combines TRBV7-2 with TRBJ1-6; D is undetermined. The CDR3 has 16 amino acids. CDR1 and CDR2 from the germline V gene are SGHTA and FQGNSA. V was pared by 2 bases and J by 5 bases, with 13 bases between. The CDR3 protein is CASSLIGGSDNSPLHF. The CDR3 DNA sequence: TGTGCCAGCAGCTTAATTGGAGGGTCTGATAATTCACCCCTCCACTTT.

This chain uses TRBV4-1 with TRBJ1-4; no definite D call. The CDR3 is 15 residues long. Germline values: CDR1 MGHRA, CDR2 YSYEKL. The V gene lost 1 base and the J gene lost 7 bases, with 13 bases spanning the gap. CDR3 protein: CASSQVSGGGEKLFF. In DNA, the CDR3 is TGCGCCAGCAGCCAAGTATCGGGAGGAGGTGAAAAACTGTTTTTT.

This chain uses TRBV9 with TRBJ2-5, with 9 bases aligning to TRBD2. Germline V gives CDR1 SGDLS, CDR2 YYNGEE. The CDR3 length is 17 residues. J was trimmed by 3 bases and V by 0 bases; bases with no gene match: 9. CDR3 in amino acids: CASSVDLMAGGKETQYF. The DNA for the CDR3 is TGTGCCAGCAGCGTAGATCTCATGGCGGGAGGGAAAGAGACCCAGTACTTC.

The chain links TRBV13 to TRBJ2-2; 7 positions match TRBD1. V lost 4 bases to trimming and J lost 5 bases; unmatched junction nucleotides: 1. Germline V lookup: CDR1 PRHDT, CDR2 FYEKMQ (reference sequence). CDR3 size: 13 residues. The CDR3 is CASSSDRTGELFF. CDR3 in DNA: TGTGCCAGCAGCTCGGACAGGACCGGGGAGCTGTTTTTT.

The chain links TRBV11-2 to TRBJ2-7; TRBD2 is a possible D gene (7 bases). Trimming took 4 bases from V and 7 from J, leaving 14 bases between them. This CDR3 is built from 13 residues. Germline CDR1 SGHAT, CDR2 FQNNGV. CDR3 sequence reads: CASSWGGLGEQYF. The CDR3 coding sequence is TGTGCCAGCAGCTGGGGGGGGCTCGGGGAGCAGTACTTC.

This clone was observed a handful of times. This chain connects TRBV7-2 to TRBJ2-2; 8 nucleotides align to TRBD1. This CDR3 has 16 amino acids. V trimming: 5 bases; J trimming: 4 bases; junction bases outside the gene matches: 9. The germline CDR1 and CDR2 sequences are SGHTA and FQGNSA. The CDR3 loop reads CASSPRDRRSTGELFF. The DNA for the CDR3 is TGTGCCAGCAGCCCCCGGGACAGGAGAAGCACCGGGGAGCTGTTTTTT.

The chain employs TRBV5-4 and TRBJ2-5; 14 bases fit TRBD2. The CDR3 consists of 16 residues. The trim removed 4 bases at V and 4 bases at J, leaving 6 bases unmatched. CDR1 is SGHNT and CDR2 is YYREEE in the germline V gene (reference sequence). The DNA of the CDR3 is TGTGCCAGCAGCCCGACTAGCGGGGGGGCCCGAGAGACCCAGTACTTC. Translation gives CASSPTSGGARETQYF.

The chain couples TRBV30 to TRBJ2-5, with TRBD1 as a possible D gene (7 bases). There are 15 residues in the CDR3. CDR1 and CDR2 (germline): GTSNPN, SVGIG (reference sequence). The V and J ends lost 2 bases and 1 base respectively, with 14 bases between them. The CDR3 DNA is TGTGCCTGGAGTCGGGGGCAGGGGGGCCAAGAGACCCAGTACTTC. Translating it yields CAWSRGQGGQETQYF.

The J gene is TRBJ1-3, the V gene TRBV6-5; 9 bases line up with TRBD1. This CDR3 has 15 amino acids. Trimming at V came to 6 bases and at J to 2 bases, leaving 5 bases not matched to a gene. Germline CDR1 and CDR2: MNHEY and SVGAGI. CDR3: CASRQQGATGNTIYF. DNA for the CDR3: TGTGCCAGCAGGCAACAGGGGGCAACTGGAAACACCATATATTTT.

The chain has TRBV7-2 and TRBJ1-1; a weak D match, TRBD1 (5 bases). V shed 5 bases and J shed 1 base, with 11 bases lying between them. CDR1 is SGHTA, CDR2 FQGNSA, per germline. The CDR3 is 14 amino acids. The CDR3, as DNA: TGTGCCAGCAGCCTAATGGGGGGGAACACTGAAGCTTTCTTT. Translated, it gives CASSLMGGNTEAFF.